These 30 T cell receptor beta chains share one sample of origin, sequenced in a study of blood T cell repertoires in COVID-19. Profiling relied on immunoSEQ multiplex PCR, and the TCRdb table lists in-frame clones only, not all of them. The data contain about 150,000 clones, about nine tenths of them singletons. Material: peripheral blood. The receptors here all came from a woman aged 45-60 years with acute or convalescent COVID-19.

J is TRBJ1-6 and V is TRBV3-1 (or the pseudogene TRBV3-2); TRBD1 is a possible D gene (6 bases). Looked up from germline, CDR1 is LGHDT and CDR2 is YNNKEL (reference sequence). This CDR3 region has 18 residues. The V end was cut by 1 base, the J end by 4 bases, with 17 bases between. CDR3 loop: CASSQGPGQPTYNSPLHF. The CDR3 DNA sequence: TGTGCCAGCAGCCAAGGGCCGGGACAACCGACTTATAATTCACCCCTCCACTTT.

The CDR3 region is CASSPDRYGYTF. The CDR3 DNA reads TGTGCCAGCAGCCCCGACAGGTATGGCTACACCTTC. This chain uses TRBV3-1 (or the pseudogene TRBV3-2) with TRBJ1-2; D is possibly TRBD1 (6 bases). This CDR3 has 12 amino acids. V dropped 4 bases and J dropped 5 bases, with 8 bases sitting between them. From germline, CDR1 is LGHDT and CDR2 YNNKEL (reference sequence).

The chain is built from TRBV28 and TRBJ1-2, with 9 bases aligning to TRBD1. Germline V gene sequence: CDR1 MDHEN, CDR2 SYDVKM. There are 15 residues in the CDR3. With 5 bases clipped from V and 5 bases from J, the junction kept 9 bases outside the gene matches. The CDR3 DNA reads TGTGCCAGCAGTGCGAACACAGGGGGCCGGTATGGCTACACCTTC. Encoded protein: CASSANTGGRYGYTF.

This chain connects TRBV21-1 to TRBJ1-2; the tabulated D call, TRBD1, remains unverified against the DNA. TRBV21-1 is deemed a pseudogene. The length of the CDR3 is 17 residues. CDR3 coding DNA: TGTGCCAGCAGCAAACGAGACAGGGAGATAGATAACTATGGCTACACCTTC. Translation: CASSKRDREIDNYGYTF.

V is TRBV15 and J is TRBJ2-5; 8 bases are a match to TRBD2. The CDR3 sequence is 14 residues long. The J segment lost 5 bases and the V segment lost 5 bases, leaving 7 bases of the junction unmatched. From germline, CDR1 is LNHNV and CDR2 YYDKDF (reference sequence). The CDR3 sequence: CATSPRGVWETQYF. CDR3 coding DNA: TGTGCCACCAGCCCGCGGGGGGTATGGGAGACCCAGTACTTC.

This clone has a single count. This chain uses TRBV5-1 with TRBJ2-1; 10 positions agree with TRBD2. CDR1 is SGHRS and CDR2 is YFSETQ in the germline V gene. The CDR3 is 15 residues long. V dropped 0 bases and J dropped 10; count of bases not matched to a gene: 7. For the CDR3, the DNA is TGCGCCAGCAGCTTGGCCCGTGCTAGCGGGGGAGAGCAGTTCTTC. Protein: CASSLARASGGEQFF.

This chain joins TRBV28 and TRBJ1-2; D not resolved. CDR3 length equals 13 residues. Germline values: CDR1 MDHEN, CDR2 SYDVKM. The ends were cut back, 3 bases at V and 3 bases at J, with 8 bases in the middle. CDR3 sequence reads: CASSFTDHYGYTF. In DNA, the CDR3 is TGTGCCAGCAGTTTCACAGACCACTATGGCTACACCTTC.

V is TRBV6-5 and J is TRBJ1-2; D may be TRBD1 (6 bases). This CDR3 spans 13 amino acids. Deletions cut 6 bases from V and 4 bases from J, with 12 bases between. The germline gives CDR1 MNHEY, CDR2 SVGAGI. The CDR3 region is CASRSGTPYGYTF. The DNA for the CDR3 is TGTGCCAGCAGGTCCGGGACACCCTATGGCTACACCTTC.

The rearrangement links TRBV7-9 to TRBJ2-7, with 8 positions matching TRBD1. Germline CDR1 SEHNR, CDR2 FQNEAQ (reference sequence). This CDR3 is built from 14 residues. The V segment lost 5 bases and the J segment 3 bases; nucleotides outside the gene matches: 6. The chain's CDR3 is CASSVGTGGYEQYF. For the CDR3, the DNA is TGTGCCAGCAGCGTCGGGACAGGCGGCTACGAGCAGTACTTC. Looking up the rest from reference TRBV7-9 and TRBJ2-7 gives the full variable domain: DTGVSQNPRHKITKRGQNVTFRCDPISEHNRLYWYRQTLGQGPEFLTYFQNEAQLEKSRLLSDRFSAERPKGSFSTLEIQRTEQGDSAMYLCASSVGTGGYEQYFGPGTRLTVT.

In DNA, the CDR3 is TGCGCCAGCAGCCTGGACAGCCACACAGATACGCAGTATTTT. This encodes CASSLDSHTDTQYF. The V call is TRBV5-1, the J call TRBJ2-3; weak D call: TRBD1 (6 bases). This CDR3 spans 14 amino acids. V was trimmed by 4 bases and J by 2 bases, leaving 11 bases between them. CDR1 is SGHRS and CDR2 is YFSETQ in the germline V gene.

The rearrangement links TRBV5-1 to TRBJ2-1; 7 bases agree with TRBD2. Germline V gene data show CDR1 as SGHRS and CDR2 as YFSETQ. With 0 bases clipped from V and 10 bases from J, the junction kept 10 bases outside the gene matches. The CDR3 sequence is 15 residues long. CDR3 DNA: TGCGCCAGCAGCTTGGATGGGACTAACCTGATGGAGCAGTTCTTC. As protein: CASSLDGTNLMEQFF.

CDR3 protein: CASSSGWDTEAFF. The DNA of the CDR3 is TGTGCCAGCAGCTCAGGCTGGGACACTGAAGCTTTCTTT. This rearrangement joins TRBV11-2 to TRBJ1-1; D call uncertain. The CDR3 extends over 13 amino acids. Between the trimmed V and J ends, which lost 4 bases and 3 bases, there was a span of 9 bases. Germline CDR1 SGHAT, CDR2 FQNNGV. Filled out from reference TRBV11-2 and TRBJ1-1, the complete variable domain reads EAGVAQSPRYKIIEKRQSVAFWCNPISGHATLYWYQQILGQGPKLLIQFQNNGVVDDSQLPKDRFSAERLKGVDSTLKIQPAKLEDSAVYLCASSSGWDTEAFFGQGTRLTVV.

The CDR3 nucleotides are TGTGCCAGTAGTCCGACTCCAACTAATGAAAAACTGTTTTTT. This codes for CASSPTPTNEKLFF. This chain connects TRBV19 to TRBJ1-4; D uncertain. This CDR3 region has 14 residues. CDR1 is LNHDA, CDR2 SQIVND, per germline (reference sequence). The V end lost 5 bases, the J end lost 0 bases, and 7 bases lay between the germline ends.

The genes are TRBV12-3 or TRBV12-4 and TRBJ2-7; weak D call: TRBD2 (5 bases). The CDR3 is 13 residues long. The V and J ends lost 3 bases and 5 bases respectively, with 11 bases between them. CDR3 amino acids: CASSLVGVDEQYF. CDR3 in DNA: TGTGCCAGCAGTTTGGTGGGAGTCGACGAGCAGTACTTC.

This clone was seen once. The CDR3 sequence is CASSQRGEQFF. The DNA for the CDR3 is TGTGCCAGCAGCCAACGGGGGGAGCAGTTCTTC. This chain joins TRBV12-3 or TRBV12-4 and TRBJ2-1, with D perhaps TRBD2 (6 bases). This CDR3 contains 11 residues. Trimming removed 6 bases at V and 10 bases at J, with 10 bases between.

V and J are TRBV3-1 (or the pseudogene TRBV3-2) and TRBJ1-5; 7 nucleotides match TRBD1. The trim removed 5 bases at V and 9 bases at J, leaving 10 bases unmatched. The CDR3 has 14 residues. The germline CDR1 and CDR2 sequences are LGHDT and YNNKEL (reference sequence). The CDR3 here is CASSSRTGAWPQHF. CDR3 bases: TGTGCCAGCAGCTCTCGTACAGGGGCTTGGCCCCAGCATTTT.

The V gene is TRBV28, the J gene TRBJ1-1; D unresolved. The germline gives CDR1 MDHEN, CDR2 SYDVKM. CDR3 length equals 14 residues. V lost 6 bases and J 2 bases, leaving 13 bases between the germline ends. The CDR3 here is CASSPPGTNTEAFF. The CDR3 nucleotides are TGTGCCAGCAGCCCACCAGGTACTAACACTGAAGCTTTCTTT.

The rearrangement links TRBV7-3 to TRBJ2-5, with 8 bases matching TRBD2. The CDR3 contains 15 residues. CDR1 is SGHTA and CDR2 is FQGTGA in the germline V gene. V dropped 1 base and J dropped 4; count of bases not matched to a gene: 5. The CDR3 bases are TGTGCCAGCAGCTTAATGCGGGGGGATGCAGAGACCCAGTACTTC. Its translation: CASSLMRGDAETQYF.

Written as DNA, the CDR3 is TGTGCCTGGAGTGTACAGGGTTTCGCCGGGGAGCTGTTTTTT. As protein: CAWSVQGFAGELFF. This chain uses TRBV30 with TRBJ2-2; D is possibly TRBD1 (6 bases). The V gene lost 0 bases and the J gene lost 6 bases, with 11 bases spanning the gap. Per the germline V gene, CDR1 is GTSNPN and CDR2 is SVGIG (reference sequence). This CDR3 is 14 amino acids long.

This CDR3 reads CASSPMDRVNEQYF. The DNA for the CDR3 is TGTGCCAGCAGCCCCATGGACAGGGTTAACGAGCAGTACTTC. The chain joins TRBV9 to TRBJ2-7; 8 nucleotides line up with TRBD1. The V and J ends lost 4 bases and 5 bases, in that order; junction bases with no gene match: 8. There are 14 residues in the CDR3. Looked up from germline, CDR1 is SGDLS and CDR2 is YYNGEE. Full variable domain (rest looked up from reference TRBV9 and TRBJ2-7): DSGVTQTPKHLITATGQRVTLRCSPRSGDLSVYWYQQSLDQGLQFLIQYYNGEERAKGNILERFSAQQFPDLHSELNLSSLELGDSALYFCASSPMDRVNEQYFGPGTRLTVT.

The V and J genes are TRBV30 and TRBJ2-7; 8 bases fit TRBD2. Germline assignment: CDR1 GTSNPN and CDR2 SVGIG (reference sequence). V trimming: 4 bases; J trimming: 2 bases; junction bases outside the gene matches: 10. This CDR3 comprises 15 residues. CDR3 sequence reads: CAWTPRTSKPYEQYF. DNA for the CDR3: TGTGCCTGGACACCTCGGACTAGCAAACCCTACGAGCAGTACTTC. Filled out from reference TRBV30 and TRBJ2-7, the complete variable domain reads SQTIHQWPATLVQPVGSPLSLECTVEGTSNPNLYWYRQAAGRGLQLLFYSVGIGQISSEVPQNLSASRPQDRQFILSSKKLLLSDSGFYLCAWTPRTSKPYEQYFGPGTRLTVT.

The chain combines TRBV19 with TRBJ1-5, with D possibly matching TRBD1 (5 bases). The germline CDR1 and CDR2 sequences are LNHDA and SQIVND (reference sequence). The CDR3 covers 13 residues. Between the trimmed V and J ends, which lost 3 bases and 7 bases, there was a span of 10 bases. The CDR3 DNA follows: TGTGCCAGTAGTATCGGGGGGAAGCAGCCCCAGCATTTT. It encodes CASSIGGKQPQHF.

This sequence joins TRBV9 and TRBJ1-3; D remains unclear. Trimming removed 2 bases at V and 2 bases at J, with 8 bases between. There are 14 residues in the CDR3. Per germline, CDR1 SGDLS and CDR2 YYNGEE. The CDR3 coding sequence is TGTGCCAGCAGCGTCCAGGTGGCTGGAAACACCATATATTTT. Residues: CASSVQVAGNTIYF.

The gene calls are TRBV7-3 and TRBJ2-3, with D perhaps matching TRBD2 (7 bases). V was pared by 2 bases and J by 6 bases, with 15 bases between. The CDR3 runs 15 residues. Looked up from germline, CDR1 is SGHTA and CDR2 is FQGTGA. CDR3 in DNA: TGTGCCAGCAGCTTATCGCGGGGGCATGGGGATACGCAGTATTTT. Encoded protein: CASSLSRGHGDTQYF. The full variable domain, its missing parts supplied by reference TRBV7-3 and TRBJ2-3, is GAGVSQTPSNKVTEKGKYVELRCDPISGHTALYWYRQSLGQGPEFLIYFQGTGAADDSGLPNDRFFAVRPEGSVSTLKIQRTERGDSAVYLCASSLSRGHGDTQYFGPGTRLTVL.

CDR3 DNA sequence: TGTGCCACCCCCCGGGGAGACGTACATGGCTACACCTTC. Translated: CATPRGDVHGYTF. The gene calls are TRBV6-5 and TRBJ1-2; no reliable D call. V lost 10 bases, J lost 6 bases, and 18 bases lay in between. CDR1 MNHEY and CDR2 SVGAGI come from the germline V gene. The CDR3 loop spans 13 amino acids.

The genes are TRBV6-5 and TRBJ1-2, with D possibly matching TRBD1 (5 bases). CDR1 is MNHEY and CDR2 is SVGAGI in the germline V gene. Trimming stripped 0 bases from V and 8 bases from J, with 10 bases between. The CDR3 loop spans 13 amino acids. CDR3 DNA: TGTGCCAGCAGTTACTCTCAGGGACTCGGCTACACCTTC. It codes for CASSYSQGLGYTF.

The chain combines TRBV9 with TRBJ2-1; unclear D gene. CDR1 SGDLS and CDR2 YYNGEE come from the germline V gene. The CDR3 covers 16 residues. Between the trimmed V and J ends, which lost 3 bases and 5 bases, there was a span of 18 bases. This CDR3 reads CASSASVARQHNEQFF. The CDR3, as DNA: TGTGCCAGCAGCGCCTCTGTGGCCCGTCAACACAATGAGCAGTTCTTC.

This chain connects TRBV7-9 to TRBJ2-6, with no clear D. V lost 8 bases and J lost 0, with 8 bases in between. The CDR3 is 14 amino acids. Germline V gene lookup returns CDR1 SEHNR and CDR2 FQNEAQ (reference sequence). The CDR3 is CASLFSSGANVLTF. The CDR3 DNA sequence: TGTGCCAGCCTCTTCAGCTCTGGGGCCAACGTCCTGACTTTC.

The chain joins TRBV10-3 to TRBJ2-1; 9 nucleotides agree with TRBD1. With 5 bases clipped from V and 9 bases from J, the junction kept 5 bases outside the gene matches. CDR1 ENHRY and CDR2 SYGVKD come from the germline V gene. This CDR3 region has 13 residues. The CDR3 loop is CAISNGQGSEQFF. CDR3 sequence (DNA): TGTGCCATCAGTAACGGACAGGGGAGTGAGCAGTTCTTC.

The chain joins TRBV7-3 to TRBJ2-2; no definite D call. V lost 2 bases, J lost 2 bases, and 6 bases lay in between. The CDR3 is made up of 14 amino acids. Per the germline V gene, CDR1 is SGHTA and CDR2 is FQGTGA. The CDR3 region is CASSLVSNTGELFF. CDR3 nucleotides: TGTGCCAGCAGCTTAGTTAGTAACACCGGGGAGCTGTTTTTT.